The rows below give T cell receptor beta chains drawn from one sample of a study of PD-L1 blockade in urothelial cancer. Only in-frame clones appear in the TCRdb table, and some are missing; sequencing was by immunoSEQ multiplex PCR. The repertoire consists of some 60,000 clones, with about 86% occurring once and the leading ten covering approximately 2.9%. The sample was PBMCs, taken around atezolizumab (anti-PD-L1) treatment. The receptors stem from a man in his forties or fifties with urothelial cancer. Both conserved end residues are part of each CDR3. The D gene is left open where the match is weak. Clone size is stated in some rows and not others, as once, few, many or a class when expanded.

CDR3 length	D gene	V gene	clone size	J gene	CDR3 DNA	CDR3 protein
16	TRBD2	TRBV7-9	NA	TRBJ2-5	TGTGCCAGCAGCTATCCTAGCGGGAGGGTCCAAGAGACCCAGTACTTC	CASSYPSGRVQETQYF
11	NA	TRBV9	NA	TRBJ2-1	TGTGCCAGCTCCCGACTCGCGGAGCAGTTCTTC	CASSRLAEQFF
15	NA	TRBV18	NA	TRBJ1-1	TGTGCCAGCTCGGAGAGCCTTGACAGGAACACTGAAGCTTTCTTT	CASSESLDRNTEAFF
14	TRBD2	TRBV7-2	NA	TRBJ2-7	TGTGCCAGCACTAGGGACGCGGGAGTAGGCGAGCAGTACTTC	CASTRDAGVGEQYF
16	TRBD2	TRBV7-2	NA	TRBJ2-1	TGTGCCAGCAGCCCCAGTCTAGCGGGAGGTAGAAATGAGCAGTTCTTC	CASSPSLAGGRNEQFF
17	TRBD2	TRBV28	NA	TRBJ2-6	TGTGCCAGCCGCCCCCAAGCGGGGTACTCTGGGGCCAACGTCCTGACTTTC	CASRPQAGYSGANVLTF
15	TRBD1	TRBV25-1	NA	TRBJ1-4	TGTGCCAGCAGTCCCTCGACAGGGGGTCGCGAAAAACTGTTTTTT	CASSPSTGGREKLFF
17	TRBD2	TRBV27	NA	TRBJ2-1	TGTGCCAGCAGTCAGCCTTCAGCGGGAGGGACGTACAATGAGCAGTTCTTC	CASSQPSAGGTYNEQFF
15	NA	TRBV5-1	NA	TRBJ2-6	TGCGCCAGCAGCTTGGCAGGCTCTGGGGCCAACGTCCTGACTTTC	CASSLAGSGANVLTF
11	NA	TRBV20-1	NA	TRBJ1-2	TGCAGTGCTTGGTTAGTAGAGGGCTACACCTTC	CSAWLVEGYTF
12	NA	TRBV9	NA	TRBJ2-1	TGTGCCAGCAGCGTACAGGACAATGAGCAGTTCTTC	CASSVQDNEQFF
15	TRBD1	TRBV7-6	NA	TRBJ1-6	TGTGCCAGCAGCCCCGACAGGGGAATTAATTCACCCCTCCACTTT	CASSPDRGINSPLHF
14	TRBD2	TRBV30	few	TRBJ2-7	TGTGCCTGGAGTGTTAGCGGGACGACTATCGAGCAGTACTTC	CAWSVSGTTIEQYF
15	TRBD2	TRBV5-1	NA	TRBJ2-1	TGCGCCAGCAGCCTGGGTAGCGGGAGGTCGGATGAGCAGTTCTTC	CASSLGSGRSDEQFF
14	NA	TRBV9	once	TRBJ2-7	TGTGCCAGCAGCTTGCGAGGGGGTCCCTACGAGCAGTACTTC	CASSLRGGPYEQYF
16	TRBD1	TRBV5-1	NA	TRBJ1-3	TGCGCCAGCAGCTCTACCGGGACAGGGGCTGGAAACACCATATATTTT	CASSSTGTGAGNTIYF
16	TRBD1	TRBV30	NA	TRBJ1-4	TGTGCCTGGAGTCTACCACCGACAGGGGGGCGGGAAAAACTGTTTTTT	CAWSLPPTGGREKLFF
13	NA	TRBV6-1	NA	TRBJ2-7	TGTGCCACCTCCAGGACAGCGAACTACGAGCAGTACTTC	CATSRTANYEQYF
13	NA	TRBV7-9	few	TRBJ1-5	TGTGCCAGCAGCTTAGAGGGGTTTCAGCCCCAGCATTTT	CASSLEGFQPQHF
12	NA	TRBV19	few	TRBJ1-1	TGTGCCAGTGGGACTCCCCACGCTGAAGCTTTCTTT	CASGTPHAEAFF
14	TRBD1	TRBV6-6	NA	TRBJ2-1	TGTGCCAGCAGCCCGGGACAGGGTAACAATGAGCAGTTCTTC	CASSPGQGNNEQFF
10	NA	TRBV6-5	NA	TRBJ1-6	TGTGCCGGGGGGGATTCACCCCTCCACTTT	CAGGDSPLHF
14	NA	TRBV19	NA	TRBJ1-4	TGTGCCAGTAGCAAAAGTCGGGGTCCAGAAAAACTGTTTTTT	CASSKSRGPEKLFF
14	NA	TRBV2	once	TRBJ2-2	TGTGCCAGCAGTGCCCTCACTAGCTCCGGGGAGCTGTTTTTT	CASSALTSSGELFF
15	NA	TRBV9	NA	TRBJ1-2	TGTGCCAGCAGCGTATTAGCAGAAGCTAACTATGGCTACACCTTC	CASSVLAEANYGYTF
14	TRBD1	TRBV28	NA	TRBJ2-7	TGTGCCAGTACCGGGACAGGGAGGAGGTACGAGCAGTACTTC	CASTGTGRRYEQYF
15	TRBD2	TRBV7-9	NA	TRBJ2-7	TGTGCCAGCAGCTCTGATCTAGCGGGAGGCTACGAGCAGTACTTC	CASSSDLAGGYEQYF
14	TRBD1	TRBV19	NA	TRBJ1-2	TGTGCCACCCACGGCCAGACAGGGACGTATGGCTACACCTTC	CATHGQTGTYGYTF
16	NA	TRBV15	NA	TRBJ1-5	TGTGCCACCAGCAGAGATGGGCAGGGATTGAGTCAGCCCCAGCATTTT	CATSRDGQGLSQPQHF
15	NA	TRBV5-1	NA	TRBJ1-2	TGCGCCAGCAGCTTGGAATTAATAGGGGATTCGGGCTACACCTTC	CASSLELIGDSGYTF
19	TRBD2	TRBV5-4	NA	TRBJ2-5	TGTGCCAGCAGCGAGGGGGGACTAGCGGGAGGGCCGTGGCAAGAGACCCAGTACTTC	CASSEGGLAGGPWQETQYF
15	NA	TRBV6-4	NA	TRBJ2-3	TGTGCCAGCAGTCAAAACCCAGGGCAGGCAGATACGCAGTATTTT	CASSQNPGQADTQYF
13	TRBD2	TRBV19	NA	TRBJ2-3	TGTGCCAGTTCCCCGGGAGGGGCAGATACGCAGTATTTT	CASSPGGADTQYF
14	NA	TRBV28	NA	TRBJ1-2	TGTGCCAGCAGTTTATTGCTCCACGGGAGAGGCTACACCTTC	CASSLLLHGRGYTF
13	NA	TRBV6-5	NA	TRBJ1-5	TGTGCCAGCAGTCCCGACAGGTATCAGCCCCAGCATTTT	CASSPDRYQPQHF
14	TRBD1	TRBV7-2	NA	TRBJ2-7	TGTGCCAGCAGCCCGGGACAGGGGGCCTACGAGCAGTACTTC	CASSPGQGAYEQYF
14	NA	TRBV11-1	NA	TRBJ2-1	TGTGCCAGCAGCTTGTGGCTCCTTTACAATGAGCAGTTCTTC	CASSLWLLYNEQFF
13	TRBD2	TRBV2	NA	TRBJ2-1	TGTGCCAGCACCGAACTAGCGGCGGGGGAGCAGTTCTTC	CASTELAAGEQFF
14	TRBD1	TRBV5-6	NA	TRBJ1-2	TGTGCCAGCAGCAATGACAGGGGGCGTGATGGCTACACCTTC	CASSNDRGRDGYTF
15	NA	TRBV6-1	NA	TRBJ2-7	TGTGCCAGCAGTGAAGGGGGACATTCAGTCTACGAGCAGTACTTC	CASSEGGHSVYEQYF
15	NA	TRBV7-2	NA	TRBJ2-7	TGTGCCAGCACCCGGGCAGGACAGATCTCCTACGAGCAGTACTTC	CASTRAGQISYEQYF
14	NA	TRBV28	NA	TRBJ2-1	TGTGCCAGCAGTAACATGGACTGGAACAATGAGCAGTTCTTC	CASSNMDWNNEQFF
13	TRBD1	TRBV27	NA	TRBJ2-7	TGTGCCAGCAAGGGACAGAACTCCTACGAGCAGTACTTC	CASKGQNSYEQYF